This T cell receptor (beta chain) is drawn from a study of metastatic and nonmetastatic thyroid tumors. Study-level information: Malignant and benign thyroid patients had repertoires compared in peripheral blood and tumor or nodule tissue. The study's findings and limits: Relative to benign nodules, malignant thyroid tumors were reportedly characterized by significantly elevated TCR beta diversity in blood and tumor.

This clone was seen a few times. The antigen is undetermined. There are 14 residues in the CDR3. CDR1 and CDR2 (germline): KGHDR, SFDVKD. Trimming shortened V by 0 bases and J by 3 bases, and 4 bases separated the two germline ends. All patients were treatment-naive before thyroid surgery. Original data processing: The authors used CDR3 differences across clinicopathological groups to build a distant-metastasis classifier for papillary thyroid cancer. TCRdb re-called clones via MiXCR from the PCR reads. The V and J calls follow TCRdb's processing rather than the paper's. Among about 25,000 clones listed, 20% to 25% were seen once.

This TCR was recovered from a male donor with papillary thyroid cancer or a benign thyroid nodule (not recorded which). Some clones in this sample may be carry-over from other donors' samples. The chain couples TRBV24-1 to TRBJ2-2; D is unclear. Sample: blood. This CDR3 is CATSDLRDTGELFF. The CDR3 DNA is TGTGCCACCAGTGATTTGAGGGACACCGGGGAGCTGTTTTTT.